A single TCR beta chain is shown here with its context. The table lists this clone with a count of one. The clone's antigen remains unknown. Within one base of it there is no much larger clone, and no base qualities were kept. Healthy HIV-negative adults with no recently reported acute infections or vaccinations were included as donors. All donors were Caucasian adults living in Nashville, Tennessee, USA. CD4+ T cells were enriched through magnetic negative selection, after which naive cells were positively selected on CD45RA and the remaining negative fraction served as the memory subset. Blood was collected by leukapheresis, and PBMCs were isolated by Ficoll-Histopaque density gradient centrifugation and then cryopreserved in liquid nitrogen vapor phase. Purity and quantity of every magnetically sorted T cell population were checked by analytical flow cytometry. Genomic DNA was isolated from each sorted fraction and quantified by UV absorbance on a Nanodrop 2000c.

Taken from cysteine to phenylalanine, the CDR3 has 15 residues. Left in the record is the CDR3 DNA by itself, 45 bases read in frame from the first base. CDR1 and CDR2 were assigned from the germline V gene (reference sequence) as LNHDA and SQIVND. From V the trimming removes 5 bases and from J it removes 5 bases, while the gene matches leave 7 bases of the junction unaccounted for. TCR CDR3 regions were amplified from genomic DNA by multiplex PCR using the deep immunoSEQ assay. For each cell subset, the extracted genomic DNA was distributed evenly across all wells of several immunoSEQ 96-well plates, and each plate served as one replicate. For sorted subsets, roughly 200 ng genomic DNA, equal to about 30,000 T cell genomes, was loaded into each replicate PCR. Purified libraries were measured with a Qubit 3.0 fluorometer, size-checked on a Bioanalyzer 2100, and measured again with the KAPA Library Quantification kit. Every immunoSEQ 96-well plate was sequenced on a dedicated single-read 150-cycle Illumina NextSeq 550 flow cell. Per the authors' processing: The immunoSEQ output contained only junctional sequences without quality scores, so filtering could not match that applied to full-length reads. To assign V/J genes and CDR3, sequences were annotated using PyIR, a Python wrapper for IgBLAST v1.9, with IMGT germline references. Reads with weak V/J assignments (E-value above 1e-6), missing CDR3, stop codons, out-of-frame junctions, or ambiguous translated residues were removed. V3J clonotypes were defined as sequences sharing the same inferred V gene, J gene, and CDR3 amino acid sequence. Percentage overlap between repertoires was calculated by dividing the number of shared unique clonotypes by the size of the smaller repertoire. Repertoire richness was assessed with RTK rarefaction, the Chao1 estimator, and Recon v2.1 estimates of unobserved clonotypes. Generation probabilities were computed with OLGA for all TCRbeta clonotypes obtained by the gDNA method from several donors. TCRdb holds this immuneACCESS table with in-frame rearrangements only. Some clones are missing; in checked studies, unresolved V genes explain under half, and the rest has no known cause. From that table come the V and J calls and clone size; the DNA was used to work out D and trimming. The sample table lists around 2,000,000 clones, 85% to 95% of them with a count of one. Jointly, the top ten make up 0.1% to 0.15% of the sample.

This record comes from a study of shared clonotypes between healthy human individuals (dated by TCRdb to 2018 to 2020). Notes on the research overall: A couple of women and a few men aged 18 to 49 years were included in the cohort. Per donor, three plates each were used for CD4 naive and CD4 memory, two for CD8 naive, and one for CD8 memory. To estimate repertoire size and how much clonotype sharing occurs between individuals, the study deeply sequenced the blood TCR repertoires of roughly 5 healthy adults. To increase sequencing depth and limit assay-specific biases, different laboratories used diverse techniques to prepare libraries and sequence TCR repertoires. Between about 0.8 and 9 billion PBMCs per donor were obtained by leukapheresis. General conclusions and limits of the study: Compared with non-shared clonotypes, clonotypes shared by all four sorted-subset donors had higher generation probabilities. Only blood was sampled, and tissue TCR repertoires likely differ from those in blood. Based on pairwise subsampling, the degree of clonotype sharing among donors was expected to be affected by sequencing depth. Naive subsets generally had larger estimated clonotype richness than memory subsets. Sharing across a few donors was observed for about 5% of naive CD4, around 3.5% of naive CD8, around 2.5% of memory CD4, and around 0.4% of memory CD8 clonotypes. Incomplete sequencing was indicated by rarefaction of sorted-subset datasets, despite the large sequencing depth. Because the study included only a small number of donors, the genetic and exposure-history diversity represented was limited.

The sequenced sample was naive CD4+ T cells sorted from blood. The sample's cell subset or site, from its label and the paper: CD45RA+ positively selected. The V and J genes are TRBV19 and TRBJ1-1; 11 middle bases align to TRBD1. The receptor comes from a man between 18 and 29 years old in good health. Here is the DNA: TGTGCCAGTAGTCCGGGGACAGGGGGTGTGACTGAAGCTTTCTTT. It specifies CASSPGTGGVTEAFF.